These 12 T cell receptor beta chains came from one sample sequenced in a study of siplizumab effects on memory and regulatory T cells. TCRdb's table, derived via immunoSEQ multiplex PCR, lists solely in-frame clones and lacks some. Among around 94,000 clones, around nine tenths were seen once, and the ten largest hold about 1.1%. Sequencing input: CD4+ T cells sorted from blood. The receptors stem from a human donor in good health.

The table lists this clone with a count of one. The chain carries TRBV7-6 and TRBJ2-7; 9 bases are a match to TRBD2. Germline CDR1 reads SGHVS; CDR2 reads FNYEAQ. Losses at the gene ends were 1 base for V and 1 base for J; bases not matched to a gene: 14. This CDR3 comprises 19 residues. CDR3 loop: CASSLVSSSGSINSYEQYF. The CDR3 region has the DNA TGTGCCAGCAGCTTAGTTTCCAGTAGCGGGAGTATTAATTCCTACGAGCAGTACTTC.

The chain links TRBV28 to TRBJ1-1; 8 bases are a match to TRBD1. Germline CDR1 reads MDHEN; CDR2 reads SYDVKM. The CDR3 runs 16 residues. The V gene end was trimmed by 5 bases and the J gene end by 1 base; junction bases not matched to a gene: 9. CDR3 amino acids: CASSPWTGKRNTEAFF. The CDR3 DNA is TGTGCCAGCAGTCCATGGACAGGGAAAAGGAACACTGAAGCTTTCTTT.

The CDR3 reads CASSQDSSYEQYF. The DNA for the CDR3 is TGTGCCAGCAGCCAAGACAGCTCCTACGAGCAGTACTTC. This rearrangement joins TRBV11-2 to TRBJ2-7; possibly TRBD1 for D (5 bases). The CDR3 runs 13 residues. CDR1 SGHAT and CDR2 FQNNGV come from the germline V gene. V was cut by 5 bases and J by 0 bases, with 8 bases left in between. Full variable domain (rest looked up from reference TRBV11-2 and TRBJ2-7): EAGVAQSPRYKIIEKRQSVAFWCNPISGHATLYWYQQILGQGPKLLIQFQNNGVVDDSQLPKDRFSAERLKGVDSTLKIQPAKLEDSAVYLCASSQDSSYEQYFGPGTRLTVT.

This clone showed up just a few times. The chain employs TRBV5-1 and TRBJ1-1, with TRBD1 matching 7 bases. Germline CDR1 is SGHRS and CDR2 is YFSETQ. V lost 0 bases, J lost 0 bases, and 5 bases stayed unmatched. This CDR3 has 16 residues. The CDR3 region has the DNA TGCGCCAGCAGCTTGGCTCCGGGACAGATGAACACTGAAGCTTTCTTT. Translated: CASSLAPGQMNTEAFF.

The genes are TRBV7-9 and TRBJ1-4, with 7 bases identical to TRBD1. Germline CDR1 reads SEHNR; CDR2 reads FQNEAQ (reference sequence). This CDR3 is built from 15 residues. V lost 6 bases and J lost 5; bases outside the gene matches: 9. As DNA, the CDR3 is TGTGCCAGCAGTCCGCAGACAGGGATGAATGAAAAACTGTTTTTT. Protein product: CASSPQTGMNEKLFF.

CDR3 DNA: TGTGCCAGCAGCTTTAGTAAGGAAAACACTGAAGCTTTCTTT. Amino acids: CASSFSKENTEAFF. The chain carries TRBV7-9 and TRBJ1-1, with D unclear. The V end lost 3 bases, the J end lost 2 bases, and 10 bases lay between the germline ends. Germline lookup yields CDR1 SEHNR and CDR2 FQNEAQ (reference sequence). This CDR3 region has 14 residues. Looking up the rest from reference TRBV7-9 and TRBJ1-1 gives the full variable domain: DTGVSQNPRHKITKRGQNVTFRCDPISEHNRLYWYRQTLGQGPEFLTYFQNEAQLEKSRLLSDRFSAERPKGSFSTLEIQRTEQGDSAMYLCASSFSKENTEAFFGQGTRLTVV.

This chain connects TRBV19 to TRBJ1-5; no firm D call. This CDR3 is 12 amino acids long. V lost 5 bases to trimming and J lost 6 bases, with 8 bases between them. CDR1 and CDR2 from the germline V gene are LNHDA and SQIVND (reference sequence). CDR3 amino acids: CASSSFSQPQHF. DNA of the CDR3: TGTGCCAGTAGTTCTTTTTCTCAGCCCCAGCATTTT.

The chain couples TRBV7-9 to TRBJ1-2; 11 positions agree with TRBD1. The germline CDR1 and CDR2 sequences are SEHNR and FQNEAQ (reference sequence). J was trimmed by 6 bases and V by 2 bases; bases with no gene match: 8. The CDR3 totals 16 residues. The CDR3 protein is CASSLFYGDRGNGYTF. The DNA of the CDR3 is TGTGCCAGCAGCTTATTTTATGGGGACAGGGGGAATGGCTACACCTTC.

V usage is TRBV18 and J usage is TRBJ2-5; 9 positions match TRBD2. The CDR3 is made up of 14 amino acids. The J segment lost 1 base and the V segment lost 8 bases, leaving 5 bases of the junction unmatched. From germline, CDR1 is KGHSH and CDR2 LQKENI. The CDR3 is CASRWREGQETQYF. For the CDR3, the DNA is TGTGCCAGCCGGTGGCGGGAGGGCCAAGAGACCCAGTACTTC.

This clone was seen a single time. The V gene is TRBV19, the J gene TRBJ1-1, with D tentatively TRBD1 (5 bases). From germline, CDR1 is LNHDA and CDR2 SQIVND (reference sequence). CDR3 length equals 14 residues. V lost 5 bases and J 3 bases, leaving 13 bases between the germline ends. CDR3 sequence: CASSVGDRDTEAFF. Written as DNA, the CDR3 is TGTGCCAGTAGTGTAGGGGACCGGGACACTGAAGCTTTCTTT.

V is TRBV10-3 and J is TRBJ2-5, with 9 bases matching TRBD1. Germline CDR1 reads ENHRY; CDR2 reads SYGVKD. CDR3 length: 13 residues. Trimming removed 11 bases from V and 5 bases from J; junction bases left unmatched: 9. The CDR3 loop reads CASRQGDLETQYF. As DNA, the CDR3 is TGTGCCTCGCGACAGGGGGACTTGGAGACCCAGTACTTC.

This chain uses TRBV6-5 with TRBJ2-7; D possibly corresponds to TRBD2 (6 bases). Trimming removed 0 bases at V and 6 bases at J, with 15 bases between. The CDR3 sequence is 15 residues long. Germline values: CDR1 MNHEY, CDR2 SVGAGI. This CDR3 is CASSYSFQGGTEQYF. CDR3 bases: TGTGCCAGCAGTTACTCTTTTCAAGGCGGGACCGAGCAGTACTTC.